This T cell receptor beta chain derives from a study of T cells in women clearing cervical HPV infection. Looking at the study overall: Cases' blood sampling followed lesion detection by median around 23 weeks (90 to 200).

Germline lookup yields CDR1 DFQATT and CDR2 SNEGSKA (reference sequence). V trimming: 5 bases; J trimming: 6 bases; junction bases outside the gene matches: 9. This CDR3 has 15 amino acids. Overall study findings and caveats: TRBV6-7 relative abundance averaged 0.11% in cases and under 0.2% in controls. Each sample's T-cell count was unknown, possibly confounding richness. Associations may precede or follow infection; HPV-specific or memory T cells were not isolated.

Repertoires were generated with immunoSEQ multiplex PCR, while TCRdb's copy carries only in-frame clones and drops some. This sample's table reports some 21,000 clones. Comment on this clone: Its matching antigen is unknown. The read gets to within 3 residues of the CDR3 end, and the germline J gene fills in the rest.

This receptor was obtained from a woman between 18 and 75 years old with a cervical HPV16 infection that either progressed to CIN3+ or cleared (not recorded which). This chain links TRBV20-1 with TRBJ2-1; 11 nucleotides agree with TRBD2. The source material was blood buffy coat. The part of the CDR3 DNA that was read is TGCAGTGCTCCCCGCGGTAGCGGGGGGGTCAATGAG. Its translation is CSAPRGSGGVNE. In full, the CDR3 is CSAPRGSGGVNEQFF.